The rows below give T cell receptor beta chains drawn from one sample of a study of blood T cell repertoires in COVID-19. Sequencing used immunoSEQ multiplex PCR; TCRdb keeps in-frame clones, though not all of them. The sample includes 250,000 to 300,000 clones, around 90% seen only once; the top ten take roughly 2.1%. Sequenced input: peripheral blood. The receptors stem from a man in his fifties with acute or convalescent COVID-19. CDR3s include the opening cysteine and the closing phenylalanine or tryptophan. A D gene is named only where the DNA matches it firmly. Rows give clone size only sometimes, using once, few, many, or a class for an expanded clone.

V: TRBV5-1; size: .; J: TRBJ1-2; D: .; DNA: TGCGCCAGCAGCTTAGCACCGGAGGTCTATGGCTACACCTTC; CDR3: CASSLAPEVYGYTF
V: TRBV11-2; size: .; J: TRBJ1-2; D: .; DNA: TGTGCCAGCAGCTTAGTTGGCAACTATGGCTACACCTTC; CDR3: CASSLVGNYGYTF
V: TRBV24-1; size: .; J: TRBJ2-5; D: TRBD2; DNA: TGTGCCACCAGCCTCGGGGGGGGAGAGACCCAGTACTTC; CDR3: CATSLGGGETQYF
V: TRBV6-5; size: .; J: TRBJ1-2; D: TRBD1; DNA: TGTGCCAGCAGTTCGGACAGGGGGAGAGGCTATGGCTACACCTTC; CDR3: CASSSDRGRGYGYTF
V: TRBV5-4; size: .; J: TRBJ2-5; D: TRBD2; DNA: TGTGCCAGCAGCTCTGGGACTAGCGGTCGAGAGACCCAGTACTTC; CDR3: CASSSGTSGRETQYF
V: TRBV16; size: .; J: TRBJ2-7; D: TRBD2; DNA: TGTGCCAGCAGCCAATCCGGACTAGCGGGGACATACGAGCAGTACTTC; CDR3: CASSQSGLAGTYEQYF
V: TRBV5-1; size: .; J: TRBJ1-3; D: TRBD1; DNA: TGCGCCAGCAGCTTTGGAGGGGGCAGCTCTGGAAACACCATATATTTT; CDR3: CASSFGGGSSGNTIYF
V: TRBV10-1; size: .; J: TRBJ1-1; D: TRBD1; DNA: TGCGCCAGCAGTGAGGAGGGGACAGGGATTATGAAATTGGTAAACACTGAAGCTTTCTTT; CDR3: CASSEEGTGIMKLVNTEAFF
V: TRBV3-1/TRBV3-2; size: .; J: TRBJ1-2; D: .; DNA: TGTGCCAGCAGCCAAGAGGCCCAGGGAGGCTACACCTTC; CDR3: CASSQEAQGGYTF
V: TRBV6-6; size: .; J: TRBJ1-2; D: .; DNA: TGTGCCAGCAGTTACCTCGACAGGTCCACTAACTATGGCTACACCTTC; CDR3: CASSYLDRSTNYGYTF
V: TRBV13; size: .; J: TRBJ1-1; D: .; DNA: TGTGCCAGCAGCGCAGGAACAAACACTGAAGCTTTCTTT; CDR3: CASSAGTNTEAFF
V: TRBV13; size: .; J: TRBJ1-4; D: .; DNA: TGTGCCAGCAGCTCACAGGGAGCTAATGAAAAACTGTTTTTT; CDR3: CASSSQGANEKLFF
V: TRBV12-3/TRBV12-4; size: .; J: TRBJ1-2; D: .; DNA: TGTGCCACCAAACGGAACTATGGCTACACCTTC; CDR3: CATKRNYGYTF
V: TRBV5-4; size: .; J: TRBJ2-3; D: TRBD1; DNA: TGTGCCAGCAGCTACGCGGGACAGGGCTCCGATACGCAGTATTTT; CDR3: CASSYAGQGSDTQYF
V: TRBV6-5; size: .; J: TRBJ1-2; D: TRBD1; DNA: TGTGCCAGCAGAAGAGGGGGCGAGCGGGGGCATGGCTACACCTTC; CDR3: CASRRGGERGHGYTF
V: TRBV19; size: .; J: TRBJ1-1; D: TRBD1; DNA: TGTGCCAGCAGGATGGACAGGGGCACTGAAGCTTTCTTT; CDR3: CASRMDRGTEAFF
V: TRBV11-2; size: .; J: TRBJ2-7; D: .; DNA: TGTGCCAGCAGCGCCTTCCGAGGCGAGCAGTACTTC; CDR3: CASSAFRGEQYF
V: TRBV6-6; size: .; J: TRBJ1-2; D: .; DNA: TGTGCCAGCACTCCCATGGGCATGATCTATGGCTACACCTTC; CDR3: CASTPMGMIYGYTF
V: TRBV19; size: .; J: TRBJ1-5; D: .; DNA: TGTGCCAGCTGGGGATCGGCAGGGAGCAATCAGCCCCAGCATTTT; CDR3: CASWGSAGSNQPQHF
V: TRBV19; size: .; J: TRBJ2-7; D: TRBD1; DNA: TGTGCCAGTAGTTCGGACAGGGGAACCGAGCAGTACTTC; CDR3: CASSSDRGTEQYF
V: TRBV6-5; size: .; J: TRBJ2-1; D: TRBD2; DNA: TGTGCCAGCAGTCGGACTAGCGGGGCGCATGAGCAGTTCTTC; CDR3: CASSRTSGAHEQFF
V: TRBV4-1; size: .; J: TRBJ1-1; D: .; DNA: TGCGCCAGCAGCCAAGTGCGGCACGCGAACACTGAAGCTTTCTTT; CDR3: CASSQVRHANTEAFF
V: TRBV2; size: .; J: TRBJ2-3; D: .; DNA: TGTGCCAGCAGGACAGTTTCAGATACGCAGTATTTT; CDR3: CASRTVSDTQYF
V: TRBV4-1; size: .; J: TRBJ1-5; D: .; DNA: TGCGCCAGCAGCCACCTAGGGGGCAATCAGCCCCAGCATTTT; CDR3: CASSHLGGNQPQHF
V: TRBV21-1; size: .; J: TRBJ1-1; D: .; DNA: TGTGCCAGCAGCCAACCTGACAGGACCCGTCGCTCCCCCACTGAAGCTTTCTTT; CDR3: CASSQPDRTRRSPTEAFF
V: TRBV15; size: .; J: TRBJ1-2; D: TRBD1; DNA: TGTGCCACCAGCAGAGAGTCCCGGACAGGGTATGGCTACACCTTC; CDR3: CATSRESRTGYGYTF
V: TRBV19; size: .; J: TRBJ2-7; D: .; DNA: TGTGCCAGTAGTATCGGGACACCTGTCGAGCAGTACTTC; CDR3: CASSIGTPVEQYF
V: TRBV15; size: once; J: TRBJ1-1; D: TRBD1; DNA: TGTGCCACCAGCAGAGGGACAGGGGGCACTGAAGCTTTCTTT; CDR3: CATSRGTGGTEAFF
V: TRBV7-9; size: .; J: TRBJ1-6; D: .; DNA: TGTGCCAGCAGCTCAACTGGACAGCTAGCAAATTCACCCCTCCACTTT; CDR3: CASSSTGQLANSPLHF
V: TRBV13; size: once; J: TRBJ1-1; D: .; DNA: TGTGCCAGCAGCTTAAGAAGCTCCGGTACTGAAGCTTTCTTT; CDR3: CASSLRSSGTEAFF
V: TRBV7-8; size: .; J: TRBJ1-5; D: .; DNA: TGTGCCAGCAGCTTACTCAGGGATCAGCCCCAGCATTTT; CDR3: CASSLLRDQPQHF
V: TRBV5-1; size: .; J: TRBJ1-4; D: .; DNA: TGCGCCAGCAGCTTGGGCCAGGATGAAAAACTGTTTTTT; CDR3: CASSLGQDEKLFF
V: TRBV6-4; size: .; J: TRBJ1-2; D: .; DNA: TGTGCCAGCAGTGACAGGGGCCAGGGCTACACCTTC; CDR3: CASSDRGQGYTF